A single sample is the source of the 21 T cell receptor beta chains below, sequenced in a study of cytomegalovirus exposure and HLA in healthy donors. PCR primers comprised 60 Vbeta and 13 Jbeta primers. This table comes from immunoSEQ multiplex PCR, and its TCRdb copy is limited to in-frame clones, with some not included. The sample shows roughly 100,000 clones, 79% of them seen only once. Sequencing was carried out using PBMCs. The source is a man aged 50-59 years in good health and CMV-seropositive.

The sample holds a few counts of this clone. The rearrangement links TRBV5-1 to TRBJ2-7; unclear D gene. This CDR3 has 14 residues. Germline lookup yields CDR1 SGHRS and CDR2 YFSETQ. Trimming cost V 4 bases and J 2 bases, with 13 bases left between them. As DNA, the CDR3 is TGCGCCAGCAGCAATTTGGGCAGAACCTACGAGCAGTACTTC. Translation gives CASSNLGRTYEQYF.

In this sample, this clone turned up a few times. One end of the junction is discordant with germline, which a read error may explain. The rearrangement joins TRBV5-1 to TRBJ2-7, with 8 bases identical to TRBD1. CDR3 length: 13 residues. Germline V gene data show CDR1 as SGHRS and CDR2 as YFSETQ. CDR3 coding DNA: TGCGCCAGCAGATTATCTATCGGGACAGGTCCAAACTTC. Protein: CASRLSIGTGPNF. The full variable domain, its missing parts supplied by reference TRBV5-1 and TRBJ2-7, is KAGVTQTPRYLIKTRGQQVTLSCSPISGHRSVSWYQQTPGQGLQFLFEYFSETQRNKGNFPGRFSGRQFSNSRSEMNVSTLELGDSALYLCASRLSIGTGPNFGPGTRLTVT.

This rearrangement joins TRBV7-9 to TRBJ2-1, with D hard to call. Germline values: CDR1 SEHNR, CDR2 FQNEAQ (reference sequence). The V end was cut by 0 bases, the J end by 9 bases, with 15 bases between. The length of the CDR3 is 15 residues. CDR3 bases: TGTGCCAGCAGCTTAGCCCTATTAGATGATGGTGAGCAGTTCTTC. Its translation is CASSLALLDDGEQFF.

The rearrangement uses TRBV5-1 and TRBJ2-1, with TRBD1 matching over 7 bases. The junction had 8 bases not matched to a gene; V was cut back by 0 bases and J by 8 bases. The length of the CDR3 is 15 residues. Per the germline V gene, CDR1 is SGHRS and CDR2 is YFSETQ. CDR3 nucleotide sequence: TGCGCCAGCAGCTTGGAGAGCAGGGGGACGGATGAGCAGTTCTTC. The encoded protein is CASSLESRGTDEQFF.

The sample holds one count of this clone. The gene calls are TRBV9 and TRBJ2-3, with 8 bases aligning to TRBD2. The CDR3 has 17 residues. V trimming: 0 bases; J trimming: 3 bases; junction bases outside the gene matches: 9. Per the germline V gene, CDR1 is SGDLS and CDR2 is YYNGEE. CDR3 DNA: TGTGCCAGCAGCGTAGATAACGGGAGGGCCGTGACAGATACGCAGTATTTT. Encoded protein: CASSVDNGRAVTDTQYF.

The chain is built from TRBV5-5 and TRBJ2-7; D possibly corresponds to TRBD1 (6 bases). This CDR3 has 14 amino acids. Germline V gene data show CDR1 as SGHKS and CDR2 as YYEKEE (reference sequence). The V end lost 4 bases, the J end lost 4 bases, and 15 bases lay between the germline ends. DNA for the CDR3: TGTGCCAGCAGCCTGCGGTATGGGACATACGAGCAGTACTTC. Translation gives CASSLRYGTYEQYF.

Note on this clone: Distinct nucleotide sequences in the sample also encode this CDR3. The genes are TRBV6-5 and TRBJ1-1; D possibly corresponds to TRBD1 (6 bases). This CDR3 is 13 amino acids long. CDR1 MNHEY and CDR2 SVGAGI come from the germline V gene. Trimming took 0 bases from V and 5 from J, leaving 7 bases between them. The CDR3 loop reads CASSYSGGTEAFF. The CDR3 region has the DNA TGTGCCAGCAGTTACTCAGGGGGTACTGAAGCTTTCTTT.

The CDR3 DNA reads as TGTGCCAGCAGTTCACAGGGTGACACCGGGGAGCTGTTTTTT. Protein sequence: CASSSQGDTGELFF. This sequence joins TRBV7-9 and TRBJ2-2; D is perhaps TRBD1 (6 bases). This CDR3 spans 14 amino acids. With 6 bases removed from V and 3 bases from J, the gap between germline ends came to 11 bases. Germline V gives CDR1 SEHNR, CDR2 FQNEAQ (reference sequence).

This chain joins TRBV5-1 and TRBJ2-3, with 8 bases aligning to TRBD1. Germline CDR1 is SGHRS and CDR2 is YFSETQ. With 0 bases clipped from V and 6 bases from J, the junction kept 12 bases outside the gene matches. The CDR3 loop spans 17 amino acids. CDR3 bases: TGCGCCAGCAGCTTGGGCCGGACAGGGCTTGGAGGGGATACGCAGTATTTT. It encodes CASSLGRTGLGGDTQYF.

The chain recombines TRBV27 with TRBJ2-7, with D maybe TRBD1 (6 bases). CDR1 and CDR2 (germline): MNHEY, SMNVEV (reference sequence). The CDR3 consists of 15 residues. V was cut by 3 bases and J by 2 bases, with 14 bases left in between. CDR3 sequence reads: CASSFAGVIPYEQYF. CDR3 in DNA: TGTGCCAGCAGTTTCGCAGGGGTCATTCCCTACGAGCAGTACTTC.

V and J are TRBV11-2 and TRBJ2-1, with 12 bases lining up with TRBD2. The germline V gene encodes CDR1 SGHAT and CDR2 FQNNGV. V was clipped by 5 bases and J by 7 bases; unmatched bases: 9. This CDR3 comprises 16 residues. CDR3 DNA sequence: TGTGCCAGCAGCCGAACCGGGACTAGCGGGTTTAATGAGCAGTTCTTC. Amino acid sequence: CASSRTGTSGFNEQFF.

This clone was observed once. This chain joins TRBV15 and TRBJ2-7; TRBD1 is a possible D gene (6 bases). Germline V CDR1 and CDR2: LNHNV, YYDKDF (reference sequence). The CDR3 runs 16 residues. Trimming pared 0 bases from V and 0 bases from J, leaving 12 bases between. CDR3 coding DNA: TGTGCCACCAGCAGAGAAACAGGGTCACGCTCCTACGAGCAGTACTTC. It specifies CATSRETGSRSYEQYF. Filled out from reference TRBV15 and TRBJ2-7, the complete variable domain reads DAMVIQNPRYQVTQFGKPVTLSCSQTLNHNVMYWYQQKSSQAPKLLFHYYDKDFNNEADTPDNFQSRRPNTSFCFLDIRSPGLGDTAMYLCATSRETGSRSYEQYFGPGTRLTVT.

The DNA of the CDR3 is TGTGCCAGCTCGGAGGACAGGGGCACTCATACGCAGTATTTT. Translation: CASSEDRGTHTQYF. The chain combines TRBV18 with TRBJ2-3, with TRBD1 identical over 9 bases. Germline V gives CDR1 KGHSH, CDR2 LQKENI. CDR3 size: 14 residues. The V and J ends lost 6 bases and 7 bases, in that order; junction bases with no gene match: 8.

CDR3 protein: CASRPTMGTGMADTQYF. The DNA for the CDR3 is TGTGCCAGCAGACCCACTATGGGGACAGGGATGGCAGATACGCAGTATTTT. The chain joins TRBV28 to TRBJ2-3, with 9 bases aligning to TRBD1. The V gene's germline CDR1 is MDHEN and CDR2 SYDVKM. The CDR3 loop spans 17 amino acids. V lost 6 bases to trimming and J lost 4 bases; unmatched junction nucleotides: 14.

This chain uses TRBV6-5 with TRBJ2-3; D ambiguous. The CDR3 spans 14 residues. Looked up from germline, CDR1 is MNHEY and CDR2 is SVGAGI. Trimming left V 6 bases short and J 6 bases short, with 16 bases between. CDR3 nucleotides: TGTGCCAGCAGCCACGCGCGAACGAGGGATACGCAGTATTTT. Its translation is CASSHARTRDTQYF.

This clone has more than one count but fewer than ten. V and J are TRBV6-1 and TRBJ1-6; 8 bases fit TRBD1. Germline V gene sequence: CDR1 MNHNS, CDR2 SASEGT. After removal of 2 bases from V and 11 bases from J, the junction contained 5 bases not matched to a gene. The length of the CDR3 is 14 residues. The CDR3 nucleotides read TGTGCCAGCAGTGAAAGCCGGACAGGGCCACCCCTCCACTTT. Translating it yields CASSESRTGPPLHF.

This clone has a handful of counts. The chain has TRBV6-4 and TRBJ2-6; maybe TRBD2 (6 bases). This CDR3 spans 16 amino acids. Germline V gene data show CDR1 as MRHNA and CDR2 as SNTAGT. V lost 0 bases and J 0 bases, leaving 6 bases between the germline ends. CDR3 nucleotide sequence: TGTGCCAGCAGTGACTCGACTAGCTCTGGGGCCAACGTCCTGACTTTC. Encoded protein: CASSDSTSSGANVLTF.

J is TRBJ2-2 and V is TRBV5-4, with 7 positions matching TRBD1. The germline V gene has CDR1 SGHNT and CDR2 YYREEE (reference sequence). The CDR3 is 16 residues long. Trimming removed 3 bases from V and 1 base from J; junction bases left unmatched: 6. The CDR3 loop is CASSSPGQRNTGELFF. For the CDR3, the DNA is TGTGCCAGCAGCTCTCCGGGACAGCGGAACACCGGGGAGCTGTTTTTT.

The chain joins TRBV19 to TRBJ2-5; 7 nucleotides align to TRBD1. The CDR3 covers 14 residues. The ends lost 3 bases at V and 6 bases at J; junction bases unmatched: 7. CDR1 and CDR2 from the germline V gene are LNHDA and SQIVND (reference sequence). DNA for the CDR3: TGTGCCAGTAGTATTCTCGACAGGGCGCAGACCCAGTACTTC. It specifies CASSILDRAQTQYF.

CDR3 amino acids: CASSFIGSGGTDTQYF. In DNA, the CDR3 is TGTGCCAGCAGTTTTATCGGGAGTGGGGGCACAGATACGCAGTATTTT. The V gene is TRBV28, the J gene TRBJ2-3; TRBD2 might be the D (6 bases). CDR1 and CDR2 (germline): MDHEN, SYDVKM. The V end was cut by 3 bases, the J end by 1 base, with 14 bases between. The length of the CDR3 is 16 residues.

The genes are TRBV15 and TRBJ2-7; 11 positions agree with TRBD1. The CDR3 totals 16 residues. Germline trimming cut 1 base from V and 6 bases from J; bases unmatched to any gene: 8. Germline V gene lookup returns CDR1 LNHNV and CDR2 YYDKDF (reference sequence). CDR3 nucleotides: TGTGCCACCAGCAGAGGCGGGGACAGGGGGGTCGCCGAGCAGTACTTC. The encoded protein is CATSRGGDRGVAEQYF.